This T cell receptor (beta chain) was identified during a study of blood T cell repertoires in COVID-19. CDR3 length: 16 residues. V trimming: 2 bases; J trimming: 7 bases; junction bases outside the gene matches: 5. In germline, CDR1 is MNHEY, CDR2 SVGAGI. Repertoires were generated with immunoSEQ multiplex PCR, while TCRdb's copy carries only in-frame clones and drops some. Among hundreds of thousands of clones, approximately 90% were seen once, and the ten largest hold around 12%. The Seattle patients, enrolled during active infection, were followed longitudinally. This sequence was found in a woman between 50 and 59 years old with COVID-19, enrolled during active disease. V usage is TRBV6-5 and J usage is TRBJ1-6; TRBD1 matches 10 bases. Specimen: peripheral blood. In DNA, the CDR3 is TGTGCCAGCAGTTACAGGGGACAGGGGTGGAATTCACCCCTCCACTTT. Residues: CASSYRGQGWNSPLHF.